This T cell receptor (beta chain) was found in a study of Ad26.COV2.S vaccination and SARS-CoV-2 variants. Treatment in this sample: about 20 received Ad26.COV2.S at low or high dose, single or two shots; five or six received placebo; per-sample allocation not given. Repertoires come from day 63 after the first vaccine or placebo injection. As its vector, the vaccine had Ad26, which expressed Wuhan-strain SARS-CoV-2 spike. Trimming took off 2 bases at V and 2 bases at J, with 7 bases between the two ends. CDR3 length equals 14 residues. Per the germline V gene, CDR1 is SGHTA and CDR2 is FQGNSA. Clones were sequenced by immunoSEQ multiplex PCR, and TCRdb holds only the in-frame ones, with some missing. This sample has about 440,000 clones, with around 88% found just once.

This receptor was obtained from a person aged 18-65 years who received the Ad26.COV2.S COVID-19 vaccine or a placebo. The sequencing used peripheral blood, collected in a trial of Ad26.COV2.S vaccine versus placebo. This chain joins TRBV7-2 and TRBJ1-3; possible D gene TRBD1, 5 bases. CDR3 protein: CASSLSGPGNTIYF. The CDR3 DNA sequence: TGTGCCAGCAGCTTATCAGGGCCTGGAAACACCATATATTTT.